The clone carrying this T cell receptor (beta chain) was counted a few times. The sample comes from a study of blood T cell repertoires in COVID-19. At the level of the study: The samples span acute and convalescent COVID-19 from the United States, Italy and Spain. Sample material is recorded as cDNA or gDNA derived from T cells, B-cell-depleted T cells, or PBMCs.

V dropped 5 bases and J dropped 8 bases, with 12 bases sitting between them. The CDR3 spans 13 residues. Germline values: CDR1 MGHDK, CDR2 SYGVNS. In the study's own analysis: Estimation of nucleated cell counts relied on the amplification of reference gene primers. Assay used: immunoSEQ multiplex PCR; TCRdb lists only in-frame clones, some missing. Clonal size and the V and J genes are those of that table, whereas D and trimming came from the DNA. The table records 200,000 to 250,000 clones, just under 85% of them present only once. This chain links TRBV25-1 with TRBJ1-4; D might be TRBD1 (5 bases). The sequence was collected from an elderly man with acute or convalescent COVID-19. Sequenced sample: peripheral blood. CDR3: CASSSRGEEKLFF. As DNA, the CDR3 is TGTGCCAGCAGTTCCCGGGGGGAGGAAAAACTGTTTTTT.